This TCR beta chain was documented in a study of cytomegalovirus exposure and HLA in healthy donors. This CDR3 is built from 16 residues. The junction had 10 bases not matched to a gene; V was cut back by 3 bases and J by 5 bases. Germline values: CDR1 SEHNR, CDR2 FQNEAQ (reference sequence). Points from the study as a whole: The study labeled more than 150 TCR beta chains cytomegalovirus-associated. A further, later analysis showed that HLA-associated TCR beta chains (compared with equally common others) were more clonally expanded.

Vbeta (60) and Jbeta (13) primers were used in the PCR. Source study methods: A later analysis counted around 74 million unique TCR beta chains, around 10 million shared. Some clones are missing from TCRdb's copy, which holds only in-frame ones; the method was immunoSEQ multiplex PCR. V, J and clone size are taken as reported in that table, and D and trimming were inferred from the DNA itself. The sample has tens of thousands of clones, roughly 76% seen once; the top ten hold around 1.5%. The sample holds a few counts of this clone. Its antigen is undetermined. The rearrangement joins TRBV7-9 to TRBJ1-2, with 9 bases fitting TRBD1. The sequenced sample consisted of PBMCs. The origin of this receptor is a male donor in good health and CMV-seronegative. Written as DNA, the CDR3 is TGTGCCAGCAGCTTGGGACAGGGCGGCGGTAGTTATGGCTACACCTTC. This translates into CASSLGQGGGSYGYTF.